Included here is one T cell receptor (beta chain) sequence, with context. The source of the sample is a study of cytomegalovirus exposure and HLA in healthy donors. Germline loops: CDR1 MNHEY, CDR2 SVGAGI. This CDR3 has 15 amino acids. The V end lost 4 bases, the J end lost 1 base, and 13 bases lay between the germline ends. The PCR was carried out with 60 Vbeta primers and 13 Jbeta primers. Only in-frame clones appear in the TCRdb table, and some are missing; sequencing was by immunoSEQ multiplex PCR. The data contain tens of thousands of clones, 75% to 85% of them singletons. The chain is built from TRBV6-5 and TRBJ1-1, with D unclear. This TCR derives from a man over 45 in good health and CMV-seropositive. Sequenced material: PBMCs. DNA for the CDR3: TGTGCCAGCAGTTCCCATGTGGGAGGGAACACTGAAGCTTTCTTT. Protein sequence: CASSSHVGGNTEAFF.